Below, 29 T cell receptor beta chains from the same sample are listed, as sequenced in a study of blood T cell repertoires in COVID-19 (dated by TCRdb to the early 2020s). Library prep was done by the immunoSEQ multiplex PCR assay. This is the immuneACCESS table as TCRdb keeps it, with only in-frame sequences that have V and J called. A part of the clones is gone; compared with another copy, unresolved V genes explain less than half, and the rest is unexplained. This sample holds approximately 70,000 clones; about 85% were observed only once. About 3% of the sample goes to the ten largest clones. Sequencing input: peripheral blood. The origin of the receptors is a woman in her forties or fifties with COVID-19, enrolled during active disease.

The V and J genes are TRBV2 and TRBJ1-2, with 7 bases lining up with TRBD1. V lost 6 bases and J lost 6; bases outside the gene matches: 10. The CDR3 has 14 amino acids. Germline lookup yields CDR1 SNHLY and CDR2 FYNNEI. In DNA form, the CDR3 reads TGTGCCAGCAGGGACCCGGGACAGACTGATGGCTACACCTTC. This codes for CASRDPGQTDGYTF.

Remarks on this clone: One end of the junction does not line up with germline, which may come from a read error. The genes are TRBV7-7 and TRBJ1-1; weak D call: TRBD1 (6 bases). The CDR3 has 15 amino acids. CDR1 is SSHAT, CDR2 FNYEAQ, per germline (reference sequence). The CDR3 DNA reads TGTGCTAGCAGCTTCGCCGACAGGCCCGGGACTGAAGCTTTCTTT. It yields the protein CASSFADRPGTEAFF.

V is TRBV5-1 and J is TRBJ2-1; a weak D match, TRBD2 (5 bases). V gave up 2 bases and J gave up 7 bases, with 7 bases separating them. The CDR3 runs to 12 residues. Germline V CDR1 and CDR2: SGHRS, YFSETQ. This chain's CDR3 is CASSFGGNEQFF. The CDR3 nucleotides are TGCGCCAGCAGCTTTGGCGGGAATGAGCAGTTCTTC.

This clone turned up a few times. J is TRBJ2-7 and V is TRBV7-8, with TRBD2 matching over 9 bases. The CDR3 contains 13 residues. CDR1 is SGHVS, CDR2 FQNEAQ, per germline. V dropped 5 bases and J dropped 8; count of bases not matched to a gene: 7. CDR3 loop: CASSRTSVIKQYF. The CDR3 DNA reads TGTGCCAGCAGCCGGACTAGCGTAATCAAGCAGTACTTC.

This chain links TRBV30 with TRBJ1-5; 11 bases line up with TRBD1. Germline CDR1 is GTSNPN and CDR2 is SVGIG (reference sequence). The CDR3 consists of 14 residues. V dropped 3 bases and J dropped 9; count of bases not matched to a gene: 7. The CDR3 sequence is CAWSLGTGGRPQHF. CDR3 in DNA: TGTGCCTGGAGCCTAGGGACAGGGGGGAGGCCCCAGCATTTT.

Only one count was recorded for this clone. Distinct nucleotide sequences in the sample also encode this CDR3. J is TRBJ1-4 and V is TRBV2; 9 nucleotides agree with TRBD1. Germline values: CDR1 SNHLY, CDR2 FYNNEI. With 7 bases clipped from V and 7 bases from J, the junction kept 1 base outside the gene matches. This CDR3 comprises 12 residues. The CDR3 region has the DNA TGTGCCAGCACGACAGGGGGTGAAAAACTGTTTTTT. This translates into CASTTGGEKLFF.

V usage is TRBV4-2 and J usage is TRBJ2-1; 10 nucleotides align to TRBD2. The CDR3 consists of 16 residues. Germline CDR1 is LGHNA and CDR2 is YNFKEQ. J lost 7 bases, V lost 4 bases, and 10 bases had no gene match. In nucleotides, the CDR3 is TGTGCCAGCAGCCCGCCAATAGCGGGAGGTTTAAATGAGCAGTTCTTC. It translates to CASSPPIAGGLNEQFF.

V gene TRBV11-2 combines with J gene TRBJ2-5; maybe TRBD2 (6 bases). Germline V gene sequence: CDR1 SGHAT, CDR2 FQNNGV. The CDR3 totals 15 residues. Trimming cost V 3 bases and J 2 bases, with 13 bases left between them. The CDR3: CASSLGGLSQETQYF. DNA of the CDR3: TGTGCCAGCAGCTTGGGAGGCCTATCGCAAGAGACCCAGTACTTC.

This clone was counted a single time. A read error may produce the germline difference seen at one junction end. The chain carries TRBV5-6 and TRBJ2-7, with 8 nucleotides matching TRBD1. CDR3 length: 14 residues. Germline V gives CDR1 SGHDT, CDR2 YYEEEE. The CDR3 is CASSLDRASYEQYF. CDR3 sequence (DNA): TGTGCCAGCAGTTTGGACAGGGCCTCCTACGAGCAGTACTTC.

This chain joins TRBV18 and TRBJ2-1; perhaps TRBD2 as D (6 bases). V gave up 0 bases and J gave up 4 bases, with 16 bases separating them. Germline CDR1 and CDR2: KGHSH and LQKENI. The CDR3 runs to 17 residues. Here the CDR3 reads CASSPPGGGPSYNEQFF. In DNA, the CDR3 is TGTGCCAGCTCACCACCAGGTGGAGGGCCGAGTTACAATGAGCAGTTCTTC.

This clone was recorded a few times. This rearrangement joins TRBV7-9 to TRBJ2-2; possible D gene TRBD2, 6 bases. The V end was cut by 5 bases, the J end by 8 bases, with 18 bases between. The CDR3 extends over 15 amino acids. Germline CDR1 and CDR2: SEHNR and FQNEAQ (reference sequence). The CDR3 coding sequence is TGTGCCAGCAGCCGAACCCGGGACTCCGAGGGGGAGCTGTTTTTT. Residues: CASSRTRDSEGELFF.

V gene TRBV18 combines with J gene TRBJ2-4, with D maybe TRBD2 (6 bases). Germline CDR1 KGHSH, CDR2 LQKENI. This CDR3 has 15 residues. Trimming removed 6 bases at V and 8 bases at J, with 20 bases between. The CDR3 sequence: CASSSLGLREDIQYF. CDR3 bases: TGTGCCAGCTCTTCCTTAGGACTTAGGGAGGACATTCAGTACTTC.

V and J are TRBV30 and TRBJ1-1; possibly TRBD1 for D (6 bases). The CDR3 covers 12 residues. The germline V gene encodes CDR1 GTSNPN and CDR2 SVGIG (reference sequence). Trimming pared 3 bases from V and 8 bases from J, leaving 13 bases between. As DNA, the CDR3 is TGTGCCTGGAGGGTCATTACAGGGGAAGCTTTCTTT. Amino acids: CAWRVITGEAFF.

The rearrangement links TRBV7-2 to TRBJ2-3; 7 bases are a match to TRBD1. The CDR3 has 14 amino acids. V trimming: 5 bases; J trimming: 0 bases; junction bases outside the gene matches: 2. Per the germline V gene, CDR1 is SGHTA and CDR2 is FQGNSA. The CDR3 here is CASSRGPSTDTQYF. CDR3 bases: TGTGCCAGCAGCAGGGGGCCTAGCACAGATACGCAGTATTTT.

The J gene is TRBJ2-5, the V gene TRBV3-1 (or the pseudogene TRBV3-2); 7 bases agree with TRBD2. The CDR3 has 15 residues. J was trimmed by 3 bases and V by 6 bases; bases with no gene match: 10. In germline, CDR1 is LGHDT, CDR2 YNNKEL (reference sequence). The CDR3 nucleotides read TGTGCCAGCAGTAAGACCGGGGGGAGGAAAGAGACCCAGTACTTC. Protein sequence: CASSKTGGRKETQYF.

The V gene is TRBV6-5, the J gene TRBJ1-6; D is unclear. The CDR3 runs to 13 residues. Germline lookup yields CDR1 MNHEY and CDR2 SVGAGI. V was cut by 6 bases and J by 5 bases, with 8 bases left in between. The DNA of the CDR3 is TGTGCCAGCAGGAGGGCAGATAATTCACCCCTCCACTTT. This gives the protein CASRRADNSPLHF.

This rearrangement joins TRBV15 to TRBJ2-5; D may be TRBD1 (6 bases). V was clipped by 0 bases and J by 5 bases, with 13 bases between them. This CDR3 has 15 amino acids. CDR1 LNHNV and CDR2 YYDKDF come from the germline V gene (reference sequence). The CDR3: CATSRDRGKGETQYF. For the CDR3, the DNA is TGTGCCACCAGCAGAGATAGGGGGAAAGGGGAGACCCAGTACTTC.

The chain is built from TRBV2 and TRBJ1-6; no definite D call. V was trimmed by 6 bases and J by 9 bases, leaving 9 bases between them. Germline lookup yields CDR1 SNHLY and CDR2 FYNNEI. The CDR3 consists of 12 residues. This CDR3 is CASSTEISPLHF. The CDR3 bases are TGTGCCAGCAGCACAGAGATTTCACCCCTCCACTTT.

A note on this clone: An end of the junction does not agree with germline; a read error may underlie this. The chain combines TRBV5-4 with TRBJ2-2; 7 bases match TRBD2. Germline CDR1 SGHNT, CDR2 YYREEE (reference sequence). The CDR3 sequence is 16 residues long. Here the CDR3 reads CASSLAAGANIGELFF. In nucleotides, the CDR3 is TGTGCCAGCAGCTTGGCTGCGGGAGCGAACATCGGGGAGCTGTTTTTT.

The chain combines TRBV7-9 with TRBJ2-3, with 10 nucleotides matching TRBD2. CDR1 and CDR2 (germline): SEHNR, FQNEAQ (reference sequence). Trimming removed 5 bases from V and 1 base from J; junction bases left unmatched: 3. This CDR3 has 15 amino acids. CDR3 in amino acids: CASSVGLAGTDTQYF. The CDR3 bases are TGTGCCAGCAGCGTCGGACTAGCGGGCACAGATACGCAGTATTTT.

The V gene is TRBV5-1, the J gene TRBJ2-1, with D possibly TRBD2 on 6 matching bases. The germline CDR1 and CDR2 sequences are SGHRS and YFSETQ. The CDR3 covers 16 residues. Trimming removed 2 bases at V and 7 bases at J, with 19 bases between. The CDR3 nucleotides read TGCGCCAGCAGCTTCGTAGCGGTCCCGGCAGGGAATGAGCAGTTCTTC. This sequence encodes CASSFVAVPAGNEQFF.

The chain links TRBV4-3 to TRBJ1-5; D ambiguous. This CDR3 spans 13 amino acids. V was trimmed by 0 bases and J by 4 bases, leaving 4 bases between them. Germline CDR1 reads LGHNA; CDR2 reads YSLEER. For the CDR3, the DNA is TGCGCCAGCAGCCAAGAACGGAATCAGCCCCAGCATTTT. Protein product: CASSQERNQPQHF.

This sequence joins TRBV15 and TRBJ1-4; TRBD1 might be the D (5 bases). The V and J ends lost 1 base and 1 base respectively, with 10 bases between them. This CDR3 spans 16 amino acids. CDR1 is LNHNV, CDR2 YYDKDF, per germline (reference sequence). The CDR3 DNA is TGTGCCACCAGCAGAGGCGGGGCCCAAACTAATGAAAAACTGTTTTTT. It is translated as CATSRGGAQTNEKLFF.

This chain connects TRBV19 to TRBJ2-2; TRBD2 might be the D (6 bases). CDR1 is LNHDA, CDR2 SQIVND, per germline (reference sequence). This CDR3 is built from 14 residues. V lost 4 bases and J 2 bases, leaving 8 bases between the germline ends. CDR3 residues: CASSTGLNTGELFF. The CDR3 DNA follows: TGTGCCAGTAGTACGGGACTTAACACCGGGGAGCTGTTTTTT.

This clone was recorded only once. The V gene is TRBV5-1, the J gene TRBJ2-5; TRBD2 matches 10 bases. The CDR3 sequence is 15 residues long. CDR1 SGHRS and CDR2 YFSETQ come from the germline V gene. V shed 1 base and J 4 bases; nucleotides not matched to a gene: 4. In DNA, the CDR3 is TGCGCCAGCAGCTTGTACAGCGGGGGGGGAGAGACCCAGTACTTC. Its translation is CASSLYSGGGETQYF.

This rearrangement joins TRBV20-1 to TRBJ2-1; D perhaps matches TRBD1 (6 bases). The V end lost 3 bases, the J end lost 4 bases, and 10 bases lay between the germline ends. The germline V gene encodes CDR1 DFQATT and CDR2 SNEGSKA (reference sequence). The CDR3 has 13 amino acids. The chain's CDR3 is CSASRTAYNEQFF. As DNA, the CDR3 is TGCAGTGCTAGTCGGACAGCGTACAATGAGCAGTTCTTC.

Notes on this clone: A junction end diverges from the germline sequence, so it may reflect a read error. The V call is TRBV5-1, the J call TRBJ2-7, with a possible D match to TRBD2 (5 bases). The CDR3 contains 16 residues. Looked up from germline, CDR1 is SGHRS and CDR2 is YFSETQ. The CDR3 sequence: CASNLNLDSATYEQYF. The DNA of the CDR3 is TGCGCCAGCAACTTGAATTTGGACTCCGCCACCTACGAGCAGTACTTC.

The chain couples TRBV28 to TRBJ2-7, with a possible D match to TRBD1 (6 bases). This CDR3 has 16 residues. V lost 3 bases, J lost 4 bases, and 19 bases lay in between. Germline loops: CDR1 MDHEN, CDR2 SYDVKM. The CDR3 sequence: CASSFSFTGLGYEQYF. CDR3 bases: TGTGCCAGCAGTTTCTCGTTCACAGGGCTCGGGTACGAGCAGTACTTC.

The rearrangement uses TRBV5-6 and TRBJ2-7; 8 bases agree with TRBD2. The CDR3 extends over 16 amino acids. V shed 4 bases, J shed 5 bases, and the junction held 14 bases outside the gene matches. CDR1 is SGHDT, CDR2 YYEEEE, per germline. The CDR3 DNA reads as TGTGCCAGCAGCCGAGGCGGGACCGGGAGGGGACACGAGCAGTACTTC. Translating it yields CASSRGGTGRGHEQYF.